This T cell receptor beta chain was sequenced during a study of human T cells and chemical hapten exposure. Time point of the sample: patch test 3, about 24 weeks after DPC sensitization. Treatment reported: therapeutic diphenylcyclopropenone sensitization with weekly scalp DPC. V lost 3 bases to trimming and J lost 5 bases; unmatched junction nucleotides: 7. CDR1 SGHNT and CDR2 YYREEE come from the germline V gene (reference sequence). CDR3 size: 14 residues. TCRdb used MiXCR to reprocess the RACE reads, holding one entry per CDR3 protein. The profile shows roughly 200,000 distinct CDR3 sequences, 24% of them singletons.

The receptor was derived from a woman in her thirties or forties with alopecia areata. Some clones in this sample may be carry-over from other donors' samples. Sequencing was performed on whole blood, taken in connection with sensitization to the hapten diphenylcyclopropenone (DPC). V usage is TRBV5-4 and J usage is TRBJ1-2; TRBD1 matches at 7 bases. The CDR3 region has the DNA TGTGCCAGCAGCTCCGACAGGGTTGGATATGGCTACACCTTC. The encoded protein is CASSSDRVGYGYTF.